The source of this T cell receptor (beta chain) is a study of shared clonotypes between healthy human individuals. Assay: immunoSEQ multiplex PCR; the TCRdb copy retains only in-frame clones and omits some. Counted here are under 600,000 clones, around 79% occurring once; the ten biggest clones make up roughly an eighth. Each of the donors was a healthy adult who was HIV-negative and had not had a recent acute infection or vaccination. Specimen: PBMCs. The receptor comes from a woman in her thirties or forties in good health. Some clones in this sample may be carry-over from other donors' samples.

Here the CDR3 DNA reads TGTGCCAGCAGCTTAGCCAGCGGGAGGGTTGATACGCAGTATTTT. Its protein is CASSLASGRVDTQYF. The V call is TRBV7-2, the J call TRBJ2-3, with 10 bases identical to TRBD2. The CDR3 spans 15 residues. CDR1 and CDR2 from the germline V gene are SGHTA and FQGNSA. V lost 0 bases and J lost 6; bases outside the gene matches: 3.